The 2 T cell receptor beta chains listed next were all sequenced from one sample in a study of identical twins. MiXCR, applied by TCRdb to the 5' RACE reads, yields one record per CDR3 protein. The table includes 1.5 million to 2 million distinct CDR3 sequences, under 35% detected once. The sequenced sample consisted of cord blood. These receptors originate from a newborn girl in good health.

The chain has TRBV12-3 or TRBV12-4 and TRBJ2-1, with D maybe TRBD1 (5 bases). The DNA end is more similar to TRBJ2-7, so the J call may be wrong. This CDR3 region has 14 residues. CDR3 sequence: CASSFSGAYNEQYF. The DNA of the CDR3 is TGTGCCAGCAGTTTTTCTGGGGCCTACAATGAGCAGTACTTC.

This chain links TRBV19 with TRBJ2-5; 9 nucleotides line up with TRBD2. CDR3 length equals 16 residues. With 4 bases clipped from V and 11 bases from J, the junction kept 17 bases outside the gene matches. The germline V gene encodes CDR1 LNHDA and CDR2 SQIVND (reference sequence). The chain's CDR3 is CASSTASGILYNEQYF. CDR3 nucleotides: TGTGCCAGTAGTACGGCTAGCGGGATACTATACAATGAGCAGTACTTC.